This TCR beta chain was sequenced for a study of CD8 T cells in Susac syndrome (dated by TCRdb to between 2018 and 2021). Regarding the research as a whole: Repertoire sequencing was used to test whether CD8+ T cell activation and differentiation in Susac syndrome was antigen driven. General findings and caveats noted by the study authors: The number of individuals in the TCR sequencing and HLA analysis was recognized as being relatively small.

CDR1 and CDR2 are read off the germline V gene as SGHTA and FQGTGA. V is reduced by 5 bases and J by 0 bases, leaving a spacing of 8 bases between them. Measured from the cysteine to the phenylalanine, the CDR3 is 13 residues long. Of the read, only the CDR3 DNA is kept; its 39 bases are in frame from base 1. In the case of this clonotype: This clone's antigen is unknown. No base quality values were provided; no much bigger clone lies one nucleotide off.

RNA was extracted with the RNeasy kit and about 0.5 to 1 ug was reverse transcribed using random hexamers. The immunoSEQ multiplex PCR assay, which covers 54 Vbeta and 13 Jbeta segments, was used to amplify TCR beta CDR3 regions. PCR amplification bias was corrected using a synthetic template baseline for primer optimization and computational correction. The source study handled its data this way. Reads were annotated to V, D and J genes per IMGT and analyzed with immunoSEQ Analyzer, keeping only productive sequences. To calculate clonality, Shannon entropy was normalized by log2 of the number of productive unique sequences and then subtracted from one. For each patient and control, public and private clones were evaluated among the 100 most prevalent clones. Clones were defined as Susac-specific if absent from the healthy and MS cohorts, from 1052 published viral clones and from other ImmuneACCESS disease sequences. Using fastp trimming at Q25 and MiXCR clonotype assembly, TCRdb reanalyzed the public sequencing data and kept in-frame beta chains. For every CDR3 protein sequence, its rows merge into one entry that carries the most common genes and DNA. The authors' filters were not applied to this entry. The table for this sample lists around 300,000 distinct CDR3 sequences; roughly 94% of them were counted only once. More than 0.06% of the sample is taken by the ten largest.

High-throughput TCR beta sequencing profiled peripheral blood CD8+ and CD4+ T cells from healthy donors, Susac syndrome patients and multiple sclerosis patients. The multiple sclerosis controls were treatment-naive patients whose relapsing-remitting disease, either stable or active, fulfilled the revised McDonald criteria. Bulk CD8+ and CD4+ T cells were purified by magnetic negative isolation, while CD8+ TEMRA cells were enriched using FACS. Blood was drawn into EDTA tubes, processed within 24 hours, and PBMCs were isolated by density gradient centrifugation. PBMCs intended for TCR sequencing were cryopreserved in liquid nitrogen and were subsequently thawed in a 37 degrees C water bath. Purity of sorted or isolated CD4+, CD8+ and CD8+ TEMRA cells was at least 90%.

This clonotype was obtained from a human donor with multiple sclerosis. Rearrangement joined TRBV7-3 to TRBJ2-7; the D gene is unclear. Sequencing was performed on CD4+ T cells from PBMCs. The DNA sequence follows: TGTGCCAGCAGCCGTGGACCCTCCTACGAGCAGTACTTC. The resulting protein is CASSRGPSYEQYF.